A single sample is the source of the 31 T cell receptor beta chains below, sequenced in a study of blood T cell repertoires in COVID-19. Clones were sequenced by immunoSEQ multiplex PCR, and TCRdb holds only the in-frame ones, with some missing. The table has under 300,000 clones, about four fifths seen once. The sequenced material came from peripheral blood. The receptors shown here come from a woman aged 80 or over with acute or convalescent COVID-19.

The CDR3 nucleotides read TGTGCCAGCAGTGAGGCCTTGAAACAAGAGACCCAGTACTTC. Protein: CASSEALKQETQYF. The V and J genes are TRBV6-1 and TRBJ2-5; D remains unclear. Germline-derived CDR1 and CDR2 are MNHNS and SASEGT. There are 14 residues in the CDR3. Trimming shortened V by 3 bases and J by 2 bases, and 10 bases separated the two germline ends.

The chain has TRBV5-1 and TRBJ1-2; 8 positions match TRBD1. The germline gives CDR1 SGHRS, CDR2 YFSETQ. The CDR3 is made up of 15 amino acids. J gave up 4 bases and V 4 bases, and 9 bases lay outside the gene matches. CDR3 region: CASSTGQVGGYGYTF. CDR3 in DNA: TGCGCCAGCAGCACGGGACAGGTTGGGGGCTATGGCTACACCTTC.

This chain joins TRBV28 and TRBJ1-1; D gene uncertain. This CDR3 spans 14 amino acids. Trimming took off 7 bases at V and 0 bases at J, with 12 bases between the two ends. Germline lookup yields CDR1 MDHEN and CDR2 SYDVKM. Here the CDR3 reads CASKYGRLNTEAFF. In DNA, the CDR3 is TGTGCCAGCAAGTATGGGAGGTTGAACACTGAAGCTTTCTTT.

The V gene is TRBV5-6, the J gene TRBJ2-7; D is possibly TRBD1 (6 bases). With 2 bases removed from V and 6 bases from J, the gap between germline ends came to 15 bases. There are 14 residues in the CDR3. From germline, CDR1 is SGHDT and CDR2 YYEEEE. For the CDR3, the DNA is TGTGCCAGCAGCTTAGGACAGCGATTTACCGAGCAGTACTTC. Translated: CASSLGQRFTEQYF.

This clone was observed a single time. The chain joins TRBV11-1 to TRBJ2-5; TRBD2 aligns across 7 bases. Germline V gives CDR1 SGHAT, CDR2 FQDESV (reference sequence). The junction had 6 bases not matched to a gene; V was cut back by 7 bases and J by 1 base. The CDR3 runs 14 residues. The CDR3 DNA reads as TGTGCCAGCACTCCTGCGGGGGTCCAAGAGACCCAGTACTTC. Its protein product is CASTPAGVQETQYF. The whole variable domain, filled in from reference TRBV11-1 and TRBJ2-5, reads EAEVAQSPRYKITEKSQAVAFWCDPISGHATLYWYRQILGQGPELLVQFQDESVVDDSQLPKDRFSAERLKGVDSTLKIQPAELGDSAMYLCASTPAGVQETQYFGPGTRLLVL.

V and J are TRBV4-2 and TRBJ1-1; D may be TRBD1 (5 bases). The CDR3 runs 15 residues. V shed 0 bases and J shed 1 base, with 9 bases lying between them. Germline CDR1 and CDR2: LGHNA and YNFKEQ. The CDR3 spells CASSQDRGPNTEAFF. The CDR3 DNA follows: TGTGCCAGCAGCCAAGATAGGGGTCCGAACACTGAAGCTTTCTTT.

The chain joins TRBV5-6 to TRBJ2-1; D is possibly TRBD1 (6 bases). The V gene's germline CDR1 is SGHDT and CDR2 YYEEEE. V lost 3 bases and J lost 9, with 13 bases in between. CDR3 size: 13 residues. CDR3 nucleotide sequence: TGTGCCAGCAGCTGGGGGCGAGGGAGTGAGCAGTTCTTC. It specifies CASSWGRGSEQFF.

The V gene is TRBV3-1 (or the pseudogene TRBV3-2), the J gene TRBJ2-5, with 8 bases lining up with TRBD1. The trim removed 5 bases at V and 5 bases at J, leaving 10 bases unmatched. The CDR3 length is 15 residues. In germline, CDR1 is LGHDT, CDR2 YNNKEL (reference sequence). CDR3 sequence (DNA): TGTGCCAGCAGCACCGGGACAGGAGTTGGGGAGACCCAGTACTTC. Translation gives CASSTGTGVGETQYF.

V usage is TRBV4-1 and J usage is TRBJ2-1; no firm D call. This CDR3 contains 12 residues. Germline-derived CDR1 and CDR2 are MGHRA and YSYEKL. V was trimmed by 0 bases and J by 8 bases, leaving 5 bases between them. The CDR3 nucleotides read TGCGCCAGCAGCCAAGATGTCTATGAGCAGTTCTTC. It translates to CASSQDVYEQFF.

CDR3 in DNA: TGTGCCAGCAGTTACGGGTTCTCAACAGGGGCGAGCACAGATACGCAGTATTTT. Its translation is CASSYGFSTGASTDTQYF. The chain uses TRBV6-2 or TRBV6-3 and TRBJ2-3; TRBD1 matches at 7 bases. The CDR3 sequence is 18 residues long. From germline, CDR1 is MNHEY and CDR2 SVGEGT. Trimming cost V 2 bases and J 0 bases; bases outside gene matches: 11.

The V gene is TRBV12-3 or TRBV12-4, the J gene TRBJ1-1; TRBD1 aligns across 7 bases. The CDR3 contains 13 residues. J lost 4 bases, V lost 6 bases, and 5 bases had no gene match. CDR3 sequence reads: CASSRTGGTEAFF. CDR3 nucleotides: TGTGCCAGCAGCCGGACAGGCGGCACTGAAGCTTTCTTT.

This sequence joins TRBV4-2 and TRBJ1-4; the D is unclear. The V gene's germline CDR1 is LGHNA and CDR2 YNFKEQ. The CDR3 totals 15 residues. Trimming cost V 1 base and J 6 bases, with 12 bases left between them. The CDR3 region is CASSQGGVEYEKLFF. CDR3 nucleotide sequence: TGTGCCAGCAGCCAAGGCGGGGTAGAGTATGAAAAACTGTTTTTT.

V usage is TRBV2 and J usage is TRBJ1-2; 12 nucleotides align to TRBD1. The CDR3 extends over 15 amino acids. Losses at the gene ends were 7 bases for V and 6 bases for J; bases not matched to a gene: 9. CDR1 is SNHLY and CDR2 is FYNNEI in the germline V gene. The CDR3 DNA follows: TGTGCCAGCACGATAACCGGGACAGGGGGCGATGGCTACACCTTC. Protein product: CASTITGTGGDGYTF. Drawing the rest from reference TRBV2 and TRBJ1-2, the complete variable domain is EPEVTQTPSHQVTQMGQEVILRCVPISNHLYFYWYRQILGQKVEFLVSFYNNEISEKSEIFDDQFSVERPDGSNFTLKIRSTKLEDSAMYFCASTITGTGGDGYTFGSGTRLTVV.

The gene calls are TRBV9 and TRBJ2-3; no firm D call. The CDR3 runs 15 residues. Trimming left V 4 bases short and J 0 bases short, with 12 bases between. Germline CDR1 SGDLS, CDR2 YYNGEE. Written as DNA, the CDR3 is TGTGCCAGCAGCCCTGGGCGCTCGAGCACAGATACGCAGTATTTT. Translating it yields CASSPGRSSTDTQYF.

The CDR3 DNA sequence: TGTGCCAGCACCCTGGGGGGTAAGCAGTATTTT. It translates to CASTLGGKQYF. V and J are TRBV6-5 and TRBJ2-3; maybe TRBD2 (6 bases). Trimming cost V 7 bases and J 11 bases, with 13 bases left between them. CDR1 MNHEY and CDR2 SVGAGI come from the germline V gene. The CDR3 runs 11 residues.

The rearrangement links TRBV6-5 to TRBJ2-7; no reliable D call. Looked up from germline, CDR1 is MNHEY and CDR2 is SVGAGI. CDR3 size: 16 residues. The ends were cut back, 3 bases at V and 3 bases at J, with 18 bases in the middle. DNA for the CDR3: TGTGCCAGCAGTTATGATGAGCTATCCTTCGTCTACGAGCAGTACTTC. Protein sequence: CASSYDELSFVYEQYF.

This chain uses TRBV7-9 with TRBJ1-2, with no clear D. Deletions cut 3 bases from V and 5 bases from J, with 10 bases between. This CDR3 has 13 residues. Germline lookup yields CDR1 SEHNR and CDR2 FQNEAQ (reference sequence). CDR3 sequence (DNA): TGTGCCAGCAGCTTCCCCGAGCTGTATGGCTACACCTTC. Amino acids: CASSFPELYGYTF.

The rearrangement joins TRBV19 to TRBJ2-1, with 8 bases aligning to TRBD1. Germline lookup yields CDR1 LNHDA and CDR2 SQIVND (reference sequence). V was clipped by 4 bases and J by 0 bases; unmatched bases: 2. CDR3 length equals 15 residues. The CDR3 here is CASSNQGASYNEQFF. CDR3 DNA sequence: TGTGCCAGTAGTAACCAGGGGGCCTCCTACAATGAGCAGTTCTTC.

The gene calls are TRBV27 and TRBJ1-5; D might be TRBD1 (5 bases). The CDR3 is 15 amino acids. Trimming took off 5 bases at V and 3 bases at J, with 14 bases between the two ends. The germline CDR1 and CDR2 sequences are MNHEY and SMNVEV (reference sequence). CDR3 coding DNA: TGTGCCAGCAGTCCTTGGGGGGGGGTCAATCAGCCCCAGCATTTT. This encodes CASSPWGGVNQPQHF.

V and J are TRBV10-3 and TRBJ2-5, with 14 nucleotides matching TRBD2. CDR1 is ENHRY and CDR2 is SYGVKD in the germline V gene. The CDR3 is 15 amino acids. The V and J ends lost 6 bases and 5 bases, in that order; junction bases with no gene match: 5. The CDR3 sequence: CAISGLAGGPETQYF. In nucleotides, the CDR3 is TGTGCCATCAGCGGACTAGCGGGGGGTCCCGAGACCCAGTACTTC.

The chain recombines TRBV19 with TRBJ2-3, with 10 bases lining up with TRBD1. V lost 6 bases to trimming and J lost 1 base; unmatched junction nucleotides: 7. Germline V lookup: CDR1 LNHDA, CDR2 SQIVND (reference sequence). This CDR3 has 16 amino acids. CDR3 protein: CASSKLGTGGTDTQYF. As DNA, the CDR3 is TGTGCCAGTAGCAAATTGGGGACAGGGGGCACAGATACGCAGTATTTT.

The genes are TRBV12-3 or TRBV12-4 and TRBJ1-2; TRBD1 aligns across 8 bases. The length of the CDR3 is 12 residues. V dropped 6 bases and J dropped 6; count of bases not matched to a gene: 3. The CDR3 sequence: CASSLTGDGYTF. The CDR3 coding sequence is TGTGCCAGCAGCTTGACAGGGGATGGCTACACCTTC.

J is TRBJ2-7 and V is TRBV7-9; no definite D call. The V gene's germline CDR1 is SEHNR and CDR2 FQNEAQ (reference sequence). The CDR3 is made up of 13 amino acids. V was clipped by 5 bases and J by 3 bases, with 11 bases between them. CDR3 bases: TGTGCCAGCAGCCCCAGGATCAGCTACGAGCAGTACTTC. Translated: CASSPRISYEQYF.

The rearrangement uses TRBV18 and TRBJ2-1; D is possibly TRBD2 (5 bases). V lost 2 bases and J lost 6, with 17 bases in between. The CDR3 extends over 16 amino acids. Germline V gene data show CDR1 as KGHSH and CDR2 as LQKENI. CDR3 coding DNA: TGTGCCAGCTCACCATTGGTTCTAGCATTGGGCAATGAGCAGTTCTTC. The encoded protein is CASSPLVLALGNEQFF.

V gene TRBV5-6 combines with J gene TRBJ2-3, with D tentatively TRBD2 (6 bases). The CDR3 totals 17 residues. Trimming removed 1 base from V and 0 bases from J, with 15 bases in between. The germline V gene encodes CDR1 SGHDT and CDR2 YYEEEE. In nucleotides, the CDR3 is TGTGCCAGCAGCTTGTTGGGTGGCGGGGCCAGCACAGATACGCAGTATTTT. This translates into CASSLLGGGASTDTQYF.

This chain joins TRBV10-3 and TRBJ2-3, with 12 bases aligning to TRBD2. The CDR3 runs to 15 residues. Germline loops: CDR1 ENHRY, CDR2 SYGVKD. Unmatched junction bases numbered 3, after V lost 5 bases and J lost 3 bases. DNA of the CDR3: TGTGCCATCAGTAGCGGACTAGCGGGGACAGATACGCAGTATTTT. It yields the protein CAISSGLAGTDTQYF.

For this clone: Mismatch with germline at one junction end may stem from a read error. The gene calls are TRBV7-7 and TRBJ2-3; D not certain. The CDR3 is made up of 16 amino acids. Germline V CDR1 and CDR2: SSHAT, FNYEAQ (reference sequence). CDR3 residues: CASSLSAARGEDTQYF. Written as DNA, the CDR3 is TGTGCTAGCAGCTTATCCGCAGCAAGAGGTGAAGATACGCAGTATTTT.

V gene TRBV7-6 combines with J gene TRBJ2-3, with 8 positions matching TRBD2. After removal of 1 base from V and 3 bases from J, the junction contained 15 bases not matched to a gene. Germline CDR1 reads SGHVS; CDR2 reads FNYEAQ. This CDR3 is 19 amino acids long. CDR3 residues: CASSLGEVWTGLGTDTQYF. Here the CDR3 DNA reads TGTGCCAGCAGCTTAGGCGAAGTGTGGACGGGACTAGGGACAGATACGCAGTATTTT.

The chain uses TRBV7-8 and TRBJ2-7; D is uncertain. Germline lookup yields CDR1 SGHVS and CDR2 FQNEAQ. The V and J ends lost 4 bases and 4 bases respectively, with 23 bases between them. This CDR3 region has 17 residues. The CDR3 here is CASSYQTGSELSYEQYF. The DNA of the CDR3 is TGTGCCAGCAGCTACCAGACCGGGTCCGAGCTTTCTTACGAGCAGTACTTC.

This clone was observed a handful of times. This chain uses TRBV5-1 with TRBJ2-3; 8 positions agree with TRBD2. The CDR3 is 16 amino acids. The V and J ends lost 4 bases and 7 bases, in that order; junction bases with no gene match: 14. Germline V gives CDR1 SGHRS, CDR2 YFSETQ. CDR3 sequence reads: CASSPTGGAGTNTQYF. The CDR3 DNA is TGCGCCAGCAGCCCGACCGGGGGGGCCGGGACGAATACGCAGTATTTT.

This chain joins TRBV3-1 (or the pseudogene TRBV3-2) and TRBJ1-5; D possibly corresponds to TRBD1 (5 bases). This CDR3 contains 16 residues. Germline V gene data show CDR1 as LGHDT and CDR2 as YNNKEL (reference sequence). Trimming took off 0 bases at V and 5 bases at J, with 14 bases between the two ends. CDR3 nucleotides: TGTGCCAGCAGCCAAGATCTGCCAGGGATGCATCAGCCCCAGCATTTT. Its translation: CASSQDLPGMHQPQHF.